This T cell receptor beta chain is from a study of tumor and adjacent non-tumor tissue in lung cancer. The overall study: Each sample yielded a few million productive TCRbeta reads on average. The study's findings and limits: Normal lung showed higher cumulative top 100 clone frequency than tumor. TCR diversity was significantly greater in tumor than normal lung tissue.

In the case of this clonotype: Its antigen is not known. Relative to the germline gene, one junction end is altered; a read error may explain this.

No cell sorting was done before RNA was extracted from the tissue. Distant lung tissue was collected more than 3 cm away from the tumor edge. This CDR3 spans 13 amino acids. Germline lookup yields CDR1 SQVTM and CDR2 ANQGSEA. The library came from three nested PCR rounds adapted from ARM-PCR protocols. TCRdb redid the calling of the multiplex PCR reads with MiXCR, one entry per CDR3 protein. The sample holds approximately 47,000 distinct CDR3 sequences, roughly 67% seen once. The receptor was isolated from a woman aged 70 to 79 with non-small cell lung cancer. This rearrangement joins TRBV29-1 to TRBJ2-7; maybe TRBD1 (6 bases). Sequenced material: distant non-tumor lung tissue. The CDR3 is CSIKRDTFYEKYF. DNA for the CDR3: TGCAGCATTAAACGGGACACCTTCTACGAGAAGTACTTC.